The rows below give T cell receptor beta chains drawn from one sample of a study of response to subunit inactivated influenza vaccine. TCRdb redid the calling of the RT-PCR reads with MiXCR, one entry per CDR3 protein. The sample includes hundreds of thousands of distinct CDR3 sequences, less than 20% seen only once; the top ten take 11%. The sequences come from PBMCs from blood, collected about 5 days after vaccination. The receptor source for this set is a man aged 50-59 years who received an inactivated influenza vaccine. The CDR3 runs from the conserved cysteine through the conserved F or W. Fields, in order: clone size, D gene, V gene, J gene, CDR3 DNA, CDR3 protein. A D gene is named only where the DNA matches it firmly. Rows may omit the clone size; those that give it use once, few, many or a size class.

NA	NA	TRBV30	TRBJ1-2	TGTGCCTGGGGGAACGGGGCAAACTATGGCTACACCTTC	CAWGNGANYGYTF
NA	NA	TRBV5-1	TRBJ2-5	TGCGCCAGCACCGCCGGGACAACTAAAGAGACCCAGTACTTC	CASTAGTTKETQYF
NA	TRBD1	TRBV7-2	TRBJ2-7	TGTGCCAGCACCCCACAGGGGGAGTTATACGAGCAGTACTTC	CASTPQGELYEQYF
few	NA	TRBV28	TRBJ2-1	TGTGCCAGCAGTTTATCTCAGGGCCTTTACAATGAGCAGTTCTTC	CASSLSQGLYNEQFF
few	TRBD1	TRBV29-1	TRBJ2-5	TGCAGCGTTGAAGGGACAGGGTACCAAGAGACCCAGTACTTC	CSVEGTGYQETQYF
few	NA	TRBV7-6	TRBJ2-5	TGTGCCAGCAGCTTAGCGGTAGGGAGAGGGGCGAAAGAGACCCAGTACTTC	CASSLAVGRGAKETQYF
many	TRBD1	TRBV24-1	TRBJ2-5	TGTGCCACCAGTGATGGGAGACAGGGTGAGACCCAGTACTTC	CATSDGRQGETQYF
many	NA	TRBV24-1	TRBJ2-1	TGTGCCACCAGTGATTTGCCCGGGACTGGTGAGCAGTTCTTC	CATSDLPGTGEQFF
NA	TRBD1	TRBV6-1	TRBJ1-6	TGTGCCAGCAAACCGGGACAGGGTGCGAATTCACCCCTCCACTTT	CASKPGQGANSPLHF
many	NA	TRBV5-1	TRBJ1-1	TGCGCCAGCAGCTTGGTGGGCGCGGACACTGAAGCTTTCTTT	CASSLVGADTEAFF
many	NA	TRBV12-3/TRBV12-4	TRBJ2-5	TGTGCCAGCAGTAGCGAAGCGACCCAGTACTTC	CASSSEATQYF
few	NA	TRBV20-1	TRBJ1-1	TGCAGTGCTAGAGATTTCAGGGGAAACACTGAAGCTTTCTTT	CSARDFRGNTEAFF
NA	NA	TRBV4-3	TRBJ2-7	TGCGCCAGCAGCCAGGGGGGGGCCGGCAGCTACGAGCAGTACTTC	CASSQGGAGSYEQYF
few	NA	TRBV7-2	TRBJ2-3	TGTGCCAGCAGCCCGCAGGGGGGGGCGAACGGGGCAGATACGCAGTATTTT	CASSPQGGANGADTQYF
few	NA	TRBV5-1	TRBJ2-1	TGCGCCAGCAGCCCGGGGGACTGGGGTGGTGAGCAGTTCTTC	CASSPGDWGGEQFF
many	NA	TRBV20-1	TRBJ2-2	TGCAGTGCTAGAGTCAGTCGCGGGGAGCTGTTTTTT	CSARVSRGELFF
NA	NA	TRBV27	TRBJ2-2	TGTGCCTCAAGGGGGGTTTCGAACACCGGGGAGCTGTTTTTT	CASRGVSNTGELFF
few	TRBD1	TRBV29-1	TRBJ2-5	TGCAGCGTTCCGGGACAGGGGGGAGAGACCCAGTACTTC	CSVPGQGGETQYF
few	NA	TRBV20-1	TRBJ2-5	TGCAGTGCTAGAGGGTCGGACACGCTAGAGACCCAGTACTTC	CSARGSDTLETQYF
NA	TRBD1	TRBV6-2/TRBV6-3	TRBJ2-5	TGTGCCAGCATCGGGCTACAGGGGCAAGAGACCCAGTACTTC	CASIGLQGQETQYF
few	NA	TRBV7-2	TRBJ2-7	TGTGCCAGCAGCTTAGGATACGGCAGGGTGGTCGAGCAGTACTTC	CASSLGYGRVVEQYF
NA	NA	TRBV5-1	TRBJ1-4	TGCGCCAGCAGGACCACAGGGACCGGTAATGAAAAACTGTTTTTT	CASRTTGTGNEKLFF
NA	NA	TRBV7-9	TRBJ2-5	TGTGCCAGCAGCTTAGCGGGCAACAAAGAGACCCAGTACTTC	CASSLAGNKETQYF
NA	NA	TRBV5-1	TRBJ2-5	TGCGCCAGCAGCGGAGGACAGGGAGGGGAGACCCAGTACTTC	CASSGGQGGETQYF
NA	NA	TRBV6-2/TRBV6-3	TRBJ2-5	TGTGCCAGCAAGTCGATAGAGACCCAGTACTTC	CASKSIETQYF
few	TRBD1	TRBV6-2/TRBV6-3	TRBJ2-1	TGTGCCAGCAGTTACTCAACGGGACAGGGGTCCTACAATGAGCAGTTCTTC	CASSYSTGQGSYNEQFF
NA	NA	TRBV5-1	TRBJ2-7	TGCGCCAGCAGCCTCCGAGGCGGGGACGAGCAGTACTTC	CASSLRGGDEQYF
few	NA	TRBV9	TRBJ2-5	TGTGCCAGCAGCGTGAACGAGGGGGAGACCCAGTACTTC	CASSVNEGETQYF
NA	TRBD1	TRBV18	TRBJ2-7	TGTGCCAGCTCACCCTCCCCCGGACAGGGGACCTACGAGCAGTACTTC	CASSPSPGQGTYEQYF
NA	TRBD1	TRBV20-1	TRBJ1-2	TGCAGTGCTAGCCCCCAGGGGGCTACGGACTATGGCTACACCTTC	CSASPQGATDYGYTF
NA	NA	TRBV4-2	TRBJ2-1	TGTGCCAGCAGCCCGATTGGGACTTCCTACAATGAGCAGTTCTTC	CASSPIGTSYNEQFF
NA	NA	TRBV12-3/TRBV12-4	TRBJ1-1	TGTGCCAGCACCTTACCCGCTAACACTGAAGCTTTCTTT	CASTLPANTEAFF
NA	TRBD2	TRBV30	TRBJ2-5	TGTGCCTGGAGTGTACGGCAGGGGGCCAGCGGGAGGGCCCAAGAGACCCAGTACTTC	CAWSVRQGASGRAQETQYF
few	NA	TRBV7-5	TRBJ2-1	NA	CISVPEASLASGGNEQFF
few	NA	TRBV4-3	TRBJ2-4	TGCGCCAGCAGCCAAGGGACTGCCGCCAAAAACATTCAGTACTTC	CASSQGTAAKNIQYF
NA	NA	TRBV4-3	TRBJ1-2	TGCGCCAGCAGCCAAGGGTCATCTAACTATGGCTACACCTTC	CASSQGSSNYGYTF
few	TRBD1	TRBV7-9	TRBJ2-3	TGTGCCAGCAGCGATTCGAGCTGGGACAGGTGGGATACGCAGTATTTT	CASSDSSWDRWDTQYF
NA	TRBD2	TRBV20-1	TRBJ2-7	TGCAGTGCTAGAAGGCGGGAGCTGAACGAGCAGTACTTC	CSARRRELNEQYF
few	NA	TRBV20-1	TRBJ1-1	TGCAGTGCTACGGACAGAAAGAACACTGAAGCTTTCTTT	CSATDRKNTEAFF
NA	NA	TRBV6-5	TRBJ1-1	TGTGCCAGCAAACAGAACACTGAAGCTTTCTTT	CASKQNTEAFF
few	TRBD2	TRBV4-1	TRBJ2-3	TGCGCCAGCAGCCCCTTGGGACTAGCGGGACTCACAGATACGCAGTATTTT	CASSPLGLAGLTDTQYF
many	NA	TRBV28	TRBJ2-7	TGTGCCAGCAGTTTAGGGGGGGCATATTTCTACGAGCAGTACTTC	CASSLGGAYFYEQYF
few	NA	TRBV28	TRBJ1-2	TGTGCCAGCACTACCGGCAGATCCTATGGCTACACCTTC	CASTTGRSYGYTF
once	TRBD1	TRBV6-1	TRBJ2-6	TGTGCCAGCAGGAAAAGGCCGGGACAGGGGACCTCTGGGGCCAACGTCCTGACTTTC	CASRKRPGQGTSGANVLTF
NA	NA	TRBV7-8	TRBJ1-1	TGTGCCAGCAGCCAAAGGGACCGCGGGGGCACTGAAGCTTTCTTT	CASSQRDRGGTEAFF
NA	TRBD1	TRBV13	TRBJ1-1	TGTGCCAGCAGCCTGGGACAGGGTGTAAGGTACACTGAAGCTTTCTTT	CASSLGQGVRYTEAFF
many	NA	TRBV4-1	TRBJ2-7	TGCGCCAGCAGCCAAGGTGTTTCTGGATACGAGCAGTACTTC	CASSQGVSGYEQYF
many	TRBD2	TRBV12-3/TRBV12-4	TRBJ2-2	TGTGCCAGCCCAGGGTCTAGCGGGATTGGTATCGGGGAGCTGTTTTTT	CASPGSSGIGIGELFF
NA	NA	TRBV10-3	TRBJ2-2	TGTGCCATCAGGACGGGGAACACCGGGGAGCTGTTTTTT	CAIRTGNTGELFF
few	TRBD2	TRBV12-3/TRBV12-4	TRBJ2-5	TGTGCCAGCAGCCAAAGCGGGGATGAGACCCAGTACTTC	CASSQSGDETQYF
many	NA	TRBV27	TRBJ1-5	TGTGCCAGCAGTTTATCGGGGTGGGATGGGCAGCCCCAGCATTTT	CASSLSGWDGQPQHF
NA	NA	TRBV12-3/TRBV12-4	TRBJ1-1	TGTGCCAGCAGCTGGCAGCCGAAGAACACTGAAGCTTTCTTT	CASSWQPKNTEAFF
NA	NA	TRBV20-1	TRBJ2-3	TGCAGTGCTAGAGAGGCCCGGATTGCAGATACGCAGTATTTT	CSAREARIADTQYF